The 32 T cell receptor beta chains listed next were all sequenced from one sample in a study of OX40 agonist ivuxolimab in advanced cancers. Produced via immunoSEQ multiplex PCR; TCRdb's table is partial and in-frame only. Seen here are about 88,000 clones, more than 80% observed once, and the top ten hold around 0.21%. The sample here was CD4+ or CD8+ T cells sorted from blood, taken in a trial of the OX40 agonist ivuxolimab. These receptors originate from an adult with an advanced solid tumor such as melanoma, head and neck, liver or kidney cancer.

The V gene is TRBV5-1, the J gene TRBJ2-5; 7 positions match TRBD1. Losses at the gene ends were 0 bases for V and 2 bases for J; bases not matched to a gene: 7. Per germline, CDR1 SGHRS and CDR2 YFSETQ. The CDR3 is 16 amino acids. CDR3 DNA sequence: TGCGCCAGCAGCTTGGGAGGACAGGCTGGGCAAGAGACCCAGTACTTC. Amino acid sequence: CASSLGGQAGQETQYF.

The rearrangement joins TRBV7-9 to TRBJ2-4, with a weak D call TRBD2 (7 bases). V gave up 5 bases and J gave up 6 bases, with 17 bases separating them. Looked up from germline, CDR1 is SEHNR and CDR2 is FQNEAQ (reference sequence). This CDR3 region has 15 residues. The CDR3 nucleotides read TGTGCCAGCAGCGTAGGAGTAGGGGGGGCAAACATTCAGTACTTC. Protein sequence: CASSVGVGGANIQYF.

This clone has more than one count but fewer than ten. The V call is TRBV5-1, the J call TRBJ2-3; TRBD2 might be the D (5 bases). CDR1 SGHRS and CDR2 YFSETQ come from the germline V gene. The V end was cut by 4 bases, the J end by 2 bases, with 11 bases between. CDR3 length: 14 amino acids. The CDR3 spells CASSVRGTTDTQYF. CDR3 nucleotides: TGCGCCAGCAGCGTTCGGGGAACCACAGATACGCAGTATTTT.

The chain couples TRBV18 to TRBJ2-2; D not resolved. The CDR3 totals 15 residues. Trimming took 1 base from V and 6 from J, leaving 12 bases between them. Germline CDR1 and CDR2: KGHSH and LQKENI. In DNA, the CDR3 is TGTGCCAGCTCACCACGAGACCTTGGGCCCGGGGAGCTGTTTTTT. Its translation is CASSPRDLGPGELFF.

The chain joins TRBV19 to TRBJ1-6, with a possible D match to TRBD1 (5 bases). Trimming cost V 4 bases and J 6 bases, with 16 bases left between them. There are 16 residues in the CDR3. Germline V gene lookup returns CDR1 LNHDA and CDR2 SQIVND (reference sequence). The DNA of the CDR3 is TGTGCCAGTAGTACCTATCCGGGGGGGGGTAATTCACCCCTCCACTTT. This codes for CASSTYPGGGNSPLHF.

V usage is TRBV5-1 and J usage is TRBJ1-2; D remains ambiguous. The CDR3 runs 17 residues. Trimming removed 2 bases at V and 2 bases at J, with 19 bases between. Germline loops: CDR1 SGHRS, CDR2 YFSETQ. The CDR3 nucleotides are TGCGCCAGCAGCTTTGAAGGCAGACACGAATACAACTATGGCTACACCTTC. This gives the protein CASSFEGRHEYNYGYTF.

About this clone: The sample carries other DNA sequences with the same CDR3. The J gene is TRBJ1-1, the V gene TRBV5-1; possibly TRBD1 for D (5 bases). Deletions cut 0 bases from V and 3 bases from J, with 9 bases between. Per germline, CDR1 SGHRS and CDR2 YFSETQ. CDR3 length: 14 amino acids. For the CDR3, the DNA is TGCGCCAGCAGCTTGGACAGGTTTGACACTGAAGCTTTCTTT. It specifies CASSLDRFDTEAFF. Using reference TRBV5-1 and TRBJ1-1 for the parts outside the CDR3, the full variable domain is KAGVTQTPRYLIKTRGQQVTLSCSPISGHRSVSWYQQTPGQGLQFLFEYFSETQRNKGNFPGRFSGRQFSNSRSEMNVSTLELGDSALYLCASSLDRFDTEAFFGQGTRLTVV.

A single count supports this clone. The rearrangement joins TRBV7-7 to TRBJ2-2; D might be TRBD2 (5 bases). CDR3 size: 15 residues. Germline CDR1 SSHAT, CDR2 FNYEAQ (reference sequence). CDR3 in DNA: TGTGCTTCCGGTCCCCTACTAGTTACCACCGGGGAGCTGTTTTTT. Translating it yields CASGPLLVTTGELFF.

On this clone: The germline gene is not matched at one end of the junction; a read error may be the cause. The same CDR3 is also encoded by other DNA sequences in this sample. This chain connects TRBV7-7 to TRBJ2-5, with TRBD2 matching 8 bases. The CDR3 spans 11 residues. CDR1 SSHAT and CDR2 FNYEAQ come from the germline V gene (reference sequence). The CDR3 loop reads CASSGGETQYF. Written as DNA, the CDR3 is TGTGCTAGCAGCGGGGGAGAGACCCAGTACTTC.

This clone was seen a few times. CDR3 region: CASSLSPGGNTQYF. The CDR3 coding sequence is TGTGCCAGCAGCTTAAGTCCAGGCGGAAATACGCAGTATTTT. V is TRBV7-8 and J is TRBJ2-3; D remains ambiguous. Deletions cut 2 bases from V and 7 bases from J, with 13 bases between. The CDR3 has 14 residues. Germline V gene sequence: CDR1 SGHVS, CDR2 FQNEAQ. The full variable domain, its missing parts supplied by reference TRBV7-8 and TRBJ2-3, is GAGVSQSPRYKVAKRGQDVALRCDPISGHVSLFWYQQALGQGPEFLTYFQNEAQLDKSGLPSDRFFAERPEGSVSTLKIQRTQQEDSAVYLCASSLSPGGNTQYFGPGTRLTVL.

V is TRBV19 and J is TRBJ1-2, with 9 bases matching TRBD1. Germline trimming cut 8 bases from V and 4 bases from J; bases unmatched to any gene: 23. CDR3 size: 19 residues. Germline V CDR1 and CDR2: LNHDA, SQIVND (reference sequence). CDR3 residues: CASQSTSFGQGITIYGYTF. CDR3 nucleotides: TGTGCCAGTCAATCTACGAGTTTCGGACAGGGGATTACTATCTATGGCTACACCTTC.

The chain is built from TRBV6-1 and TRBJ2-5; D is perhaps TRBD2 (7 bases). V dropped 6 bases and J dropped 4 bases, with 12 bases sitting between them. The germline V gene has CDR1 MNHNS and CDR2 SASEGT. The CDR3 extends over 13 amino acids. Here the CDR3 DNA reads TGTGCCAGCAGCGATAGGGGGGGAGAGACCCAGTACTTC. It yields the protein CASSDRGGETQYF.

This sequence joins TRBV29-1 and TRBJ1-5; a weak D match, TRBD1 (6 bases). This CDR3 is 12 amino acids long. Germline loops: CDR1 SQVTM, CDR2 ANQGSEA. Trimming stripped 6 bases from V and 6 bases from J, with 12 bases between. This CDR3 reads CSVRGGSQPQHF. In nucleotides, the CDR3 is TGCAGCGTACGAGGGGGGAGTCAGCCCCAGCATTTT.

This clone was observed a single time. The chain has TRBV30 and TRBJ1-6; D remains ambiguous. CDR3 length equals 13 residues. CDR1 GTSNPN and CDR2 SVGIG come from the germline V gene (reference sequence). V was clipped by 2 bases and J by 7 bases, with 9 bases between them. This chain's CDR3 is CAWSPQRNSPLHF. CDR3 nucleotide sequence: TGTGCCTGGAGTCCCCAGAGGAATTCACCCCTCCACTTT. Full variable domain (rest looked up from reference TRBV30 and TRBJ1-6): SQTIHQWPATLVQPVGSPLSLECTVEGTSNPNLYWYRQAAGRGLQLLFYSVGIGQISSEVPQNLSASRPQDRQFILSSKKLLLSDSGFYLCAWSPQRNSPLHFGNGTRLTVT.

This rearrangement joins TRBV7-6 to TRBJ2-1, with 15 bases matching TRBD2. V trimming: 5 bases; J trimming: 12 bases; junction bases outside the gene matches: 5. Germline V gene data show CDR1 as SGHVS and CDR2 as FNYEAQ. CDR3 size: 14 residues. In nucleotides, the CDR3 is TGTGCCAGCAGCCCTCCGGGACTAGCGGGGGGGCAGTTCTTC. It translates to CASSPPGLAGGQFF.

This clone has only one observation. Lacking the conserved final phenylalanine or tryptophan, this CDR3 likely reflects a read error. Because the CDR3's place on the DNA is in doubt, the DNA is left out and the CDR3 is given as listed by TCRdb. V gene TRBV5-5 combines with J gene TRBJ2-7; TRBD2 is the table's D call and was not checked against the DNA. The CDR3 has 10 amino acids, counting both end residues. Germline CDR1 reads SGHKS; CDR2 reads YYEKEE (reference sequence). The CDR3 region is CASSLVTGGR.

This clone has a single count. This chain connects TRBV5-4 to TRBJ2-3; D is uncertain. V was pared by 4 bases and J by 3 bases, with 12 bases between. The CDR3 has 14 residues. The germline CDR1 and CDR2 sequences are SGHNT and YYREEE (reference sequence). DNA of the CDR3: TGTGCCAGCAGCCCCCTCGACGGGACAGATACGCAGTATTTT. Encoded protein: CASSPLDGTDTQYF.

The chain couples TRBV2 to TRBJ2-3; 9 nucleotides line up with TRBD2. The CDR3 covers 16 residues. V shed 2 bases, J shed 0 bases, and the junction held 3 bases outside the gene matches. Germline V lookup: CDR1 SNHLY, CDR2 FYNNEI. CDR3: CASSEITSGSTDTQYF. The DNA for the CDR3 is TGTGCCAGCAGTGAAATTACTAGCGGGAGCACAGATACGCAGTATTTT.

The chain uses TRBV5-1 and TRBJ1-2, with TRBD1 identical over 9 bases. Germline assignment: CDR1 SGHRS and CDR2 YFSETQ. V lost 1 base, J lost 7 bases, and 8 bases stayed unmatched. The CDR3 has 15 residues. The CDR3 DNA sequence: TGCGCCAGCAGCTTGAACAGACAGGGGGTGACTGGCTACACCTTC. It translates to CASSLNRQGVTGYTF. The variable domain in full, completed from reference TRBV5-1 and TRBJ1-2, reads KAGVTQTPRYLIKTRGQQVTLSCSPISGHRSVSWYQQTPGQGLQFLFEYFSETQRNKGNFPGRFSGRQFSNSRSEMNVSTLELGDSALYLCASSLNRQGVTGYTFGSGTRLTVV.

The rearrangement links TRBV10-3 to TRBJ2-7, with no clear D. Germline assignment: CDR1 ENHRY and CDR2 SYGVKD. V was clipped by 2 bases and J by 6 bases, with 14 bases between them. The CDR3 covers 14 residues. In DNA form, the CDR3 reads TGTGCCATCAGTGAGCTGGAGTGGGCTACCGAGCAGTACTTC. Its protein product is CAISELEWATEQYF.

This clone was seen just once. The rearrangement uses TRBV19 and TRBJ1-2; D gene ambiguous. The ends were cut back, 7 bases at V and 3 bases at J, with 18 bases in the middle. Germline V gene lookup returns CDR1 LNHDA and CDR2 SQIVND (reference sequence). CDR3 length: 15 amino acids. CDR3 bases: TGTGCCAGTAAGGGAGTCACGGCGCCGGACTATGGCTACACCTTC. Amino acid sequence: CASKGVTAPDYGYTF.

The rearrangement uses TRBV7-6 and TRBJ1-5; 7 bases agree with TRBD1. V shed 1 base and J 7 bases; nucleotides not matched to a gene: 7. Germline values: CDR1 SGHVS, CDR2 FNYEAQ. The CDR3 sequence is 15 residues long. The CDR3 coding sequence is TGTGCCAGCAGCTTAGGACAGGGATCTGGGCAGCCCCAGCATTTT. Encoded protein: CASSLGQGSGQPQHF.

The chain links TRBV28 to TRBJ1-2, with D unclear. V dropped 8 bases and J dropped 6 bases, with 10 bases sitting between them. Germline lookup yields CDR1 MDHEN and CDR2 SYDVKM. The CDR3 totals 11 residues. CDR3 sequence (DNA): TGTGCCAGCGGCTACATGAATGGCTACACCTTC. Protein sequence: CASGYMNGYTF.

This chain joins TRBV5-1 and TRBJ1-3; a weak D match, TRBD1 (5 bases). The V gene lost 4 bases and the J gene lost 2 bases, with 16 bases spanning the gap. The CDR3 is 16 residues long. CDR1 SGHRS and CDR2 YFSETQ come from the germline V gene. CDR3: CASSPQSQGTGNTIYF. The CDR3 DNA reads as TGCGCCAGCAGCCCTCAGAGCCAGGGTACTGGAAACACCATATATTTT.

The rearrangement links TRBV15 to TRBJ1-2; a possible D gene is TRBD1 (6 bases). Trimming took 5 bases from V and 8 from J, leaving 15 bases between them. Germline assignment: CDR1 LNHNV and CDR2 YYDKDF (reference sequence). This CDR3 region has 13 residues. CDR3 in amino acids: CATSELTGNGYTF. CDR3 in DNA: TGTGCCACCAGCGAACTTACAGGGAACGGCTACACCTTC.

Points on this clone: Other DNA sequences in this specimen translate into the identical CDR3. The chain has TRBV5-1 and TRBJ1-1; D unresolved. Looked up from germline, CDR1 is SGHRS and CDR2 is YFSETQ. V was shortened by 0 bases and J by 2 bases, with 8 bases between the two germline ends. The CDR3 covers 14 residues. CDR3 sequence (DNA): TGCGCCAGCAGCTTGGGACAATCAAACACTGAAGCTTTCTTT. It specifies CASSLGQSNTEAFF.

This clone appeared a few times. This chain links TRBV7-9 with TRBJ1-2; D call uncertain. Per the germline V gene, CDR1 is SEHNR and CDR2 is FQNEAQ (reference sequence). Trimming left V 1 base short and J 7 bases short, with 7 bases between. This CDR3 region has 12 residues. The CDR3 coding sequence is TGTGCCAGCAGCTTAGAGCCAACTGGCTACACCTTC. Residues: CASSLEPTGYTF. Drawing the rest from reference TRBV7-9 and TRBJ1-2, the complete variable domain is DTGVSQNPRHKITKRGQNVTFRCDPISEHNRLYWYRQTLGQGPEFLTYFQNEAQLEKSRLLSDRFSAERPKGSFSTLEIQRTEQGDSAMYLCASSLEPTGYTFGSGTRLTVV.

The genes are TRBV5-1 and TRBJ2-2, with D possibly being TRBD1 or TRBD2 (5 bases each). This CDR3 is built from 16 residues. V gave up 0 bases and J gave up 2 bases, with 11 bases separating them. Germline loops: CDR1 SGHRS, CDR2 YFSETQ. The CDR3 loop reads CASSLGAGRNTGELFF. DNA of the CDR3: TGCGCCAGCAGCTTGGGAGCAGGGAGAAACACCGGGGAGCTGTTTTTT.

The V call is TRBV14, the J call TRBJ2-5; D unresolved. The length of the CDR3 is 12 residues. V shed 2 bases and J shed 6 bases, with 7 bases lying between them. Germline CDR1 and CDR2: SGHDN and FVKESK. CDR3 in DNA: TGTGCCAGCAGCCAAAATGAAAAGACCCAGTACTTC. It is translated as CASSQNEKTQYF.

The J gene is TRBJ2-7, the V gene TRBV10-2; tentative D call: TRBD1 (5 bases). This CDR3 region has 13 residues. CDR1 is WSHSY and CDR2 is SAAADI in the germline V gene. The V gene lost 4 bases and the J gene lost 6 bases, with 13 bases spanning the gap. The CDR3 loop is CASSVEGRGEQYV. As DNA, the CDR3 is TGCGCCAGCAGTGTGGAAGGTAGGGGCGAGCAGTACGTC.

V gene TRBV4-3 combines with J gene TRBJ2-7; no firm D call. Germline V gives CDR1 LGHNA, CDR2 YSLEER. The CDR3 extends over 14 amino acids. V gave up 4 bases and J gave up 3 bases, with 13 bases separating them. CDR3 amino acids: CASSPQANYYEQYF. As DNA, the CDR3 is TGCGCCAGCAGCCCTCAGGCCAACTACTACGAGCAGTACTTC.

This clone was seen a handful of times. The chain links TRBV7-3 to TRBJ2-2; no clear D gene. Germline loops: CDR1 SGHTA, CDR2 FQGTGA. The CDR3 loop spans 12 amino acids. V was clipped by 4 bases and J by 6 bases, with 6 bases between them. CDR3 amino acids: CASSSLPGELFF. For the CDR3, the DNA is TGTGCCAGCAGCTCTCTCCCCGGGGAGCTGTTTTTT.